This passage covers 30 T cell receptor beta chains from one sample sequenced in a study of T cell responses to AZD1222 COVID-19 vaccine. Sequencing used immunoSEQ multiplex PCR; TCRdb keeps in-frame clones, though not all of them. This sample has about 100,000 clones, with roughly 90% found just once. Here the sequenced sample was peripheral blood, taken on day 0 of AZD1222 vaccination. These receptors were taken from an adult in good health.

The chain has TRBV9 and TRBJ2-2; 9 bases align to TRBD1. V shed 2 bases and J 7 bases; nucleotides not matched to a gene: 9. Germline values: CDR1 SGDLS, CDR2 YYNGEE. This CDR3 is built from 16 residues. CDR3 region: CASSVNTQGAVGELFF. As DNA, the CDR3 is TGTGCCAGCAGCGTGAACACACAGGGGGCTGTCGGGGAGCTGTTTTTT.

This clone was seen just once. J is TRBJ1-4 and V is TRBV15; tentative D call: TRBD1 (5 bases). Trimming removed 3 bases at V and 0 bases at J, with 8 bases between. CDR3 size: 15 residues. In germline, CDR1 is LNHNV, CDR2 YYDKDF (reference sequence). This CDR3 reads CATSRTTATNEKLFF. CDR3 DNA sequence: TGTGCCACCAGCAGGACGACAGCAACTAATGAAAAACTGTTTTTT. Looking up the rest from reference TRBV15 and TRBJ1-4 gives the full variable domain: DAMVIQNPRYQVTQFGKPVTLSCSQTLNHNVMYWYQQKSSQAPKLLFHYYDKDFNNEADTPDNFQSRRPNTSFCFLDIRSPGLGDTAMYLCATSRTTATNEKLFFGSGTQLSVL.

The gene calls are TRBV19 and TRBJ2-5, with 13 bases that match TRBD2. Trimming at V came to 5 bases and at J to 5 bases, leaving 5 bases not matched to a gene. The germline CDR1 and CDR2 sequences are LNHDA and SQIVND (reference sequence). The CDR3 is 15 amino acids. The CDR3 nucleotides are TGTGCCAGTAGTTCGAGGACTAGCGGGAGTGAGACCCAGTACTTC. It is translated as CASSSRTSGSETQYF. Based on the CDR3 plus reference TRBV19 and TRBJ2-5, the full variable domain is DGGITQSPKYLFRKEGQNVTLSCEQNLNHDAMYWYRQDPGQGLRLIYYSQIVNDFQKGDIAEGYSVSREKKESFPLTVTSAQKNPTAFYLCASSSRTSGSETQYFGPGTRLLVL.

V gene TRBV4-2 combines with J gene TRBJ2-7, with D perhaps assigned TRBD1 or TRBD2 (5 bases each). Germline V gene lookup returns CDR1 LGHNA and CDR2 YNFKEQ. The CDR3 consists of 16 residues. The germline V and J ends were trimmed by 0 bases and 0 bases, with 12 bases remaining between them. The DNA of the CDR3 is TGTGCCAGCAGCCAAGATCTCGGGGCCAGCTCCTACGAGCAGTACTTC. Translating it yields CASSQDLGASSYEQYF.

The chain couples TRBV29-1 to TRBJ1-2; D is ambiguous. V was cut by 7 bases and J by 5 bases, with 14 bases left in between. Looked up from germline, CDR1 is SQVTM and CDR2 is ANQGSEA. CDR3 length: 12 amino acids. The CDR3 reads CSAADGSYGYTF. As DNA, the CDR3 is TGCAGCGCCGCTGACGGTTCTTATGGCTACACCTTC.

J is TRBJ1-3 and V is TRBV18; TRBD1 aligns across 10 bases. Per the germline V gene, CDR1 is KGHSH and CDR2 is LQKENI. V was pared by 1 base and J by 0 bases, with 6 bases of the junction left unmatched. This CDR3 contains 18 residues. The CDR3 here is CASSPLPGQGPSGNTIYF. CDR3 DNA sequence: TGTGCCAGCTCACCACTTCCGGGACAGGGGCCCTCTGGAAACACCATATATTTT.

The V call is TRBV28, the J call TRBJ1-4, with TRBD1 matching 11 bases. With 5 bases clipped from V and 0 bases from J, the junction kept 11 bases outside the gene matches. This CDR3 region has 19 residues. Germline V gives CDR1 MDHEN, CDR2 SYDVKM. The CDR3 DNA is TGTGCCAGCAGTCGGGACAGGGGGGTTGATACTGCAACTAATGAAAAACTGTTTTTT. The encoded protein is CASSRDRGVDTATNEKLFF.

The gene calls are TRBV19 and TRBJ1-5; D gene ambiguous. CDR3 length equals 13 residues. Per the germline V gene, CDR1 is LNHDA and CDR2 is SQIVND (reference sequence). V was cut by 6 bases and J by 6 bases, with 12 bases left in between. CDR3 sequence reads: CASSPRSGQPQHF. CDR3 coding DNA: TGTGCCAGTAGCCCGAGGAGTGGTCAGCCCCAGCATTTT. The full variable domain, in which reference TRBV19 and TRBJ1-5 provide the parts outside the CDR3, is DGGITQSPKYLFRKEGQNVTLSCEQNLNHDAMYWYRQDPGQGLRLIYYSQIVNDFQKGDIAEGYSVSREKKESFPLTVTSAQKNPTAFYLCASSPRSGQPQHFGDGTRLSIL.

V and J are TRBV23-1 and TRBJ2-5; the D is unclear. TRBV23-1 is an ORF, with its function uncertain. V shed 1 base and J shed 4 bases, with 16 bases lying between them. This CDR3 region has 16 residues. Here the CDR3 DNA reads TGCGCCAGCAGTCAATTCCCATGGGCAGCCAGAGAGACCCAGTACTTC. This sequence encodes CASSQFPWAARETQYF.

V usage is TRBV6-2 or TRBV6-3 and J usage is TRBJ1-1; TRBD1 matches 9 bases. From germline, CDR1 is MNHEY and CDR2 SVGEGT. V gave up 6 bases and J gave up 2 bases; unmatched junction bases: 10. The CDR3 sequence is 16 residues long. CDR3 residues: CASSLAPGQGNTEAFF. The CDR3 coding sequence is TGTGCCAGCAGCCTAGCACCGGGACAGGGTAACACTGAAGCTTTCTTT.

The rearrangement joins TRBV5-1 to TRBJ1-2; 8 nucleotides line up with TRBD1. Germline V CDR1 and CDR2: SGHRS, YFSETQ. The J segment lost 6 bases and the V segment lost 4 bases, leaving 2 bases of the junction unmatched. CDR3 length: 12 amino acids. The DNA of the CDR3 is TGCGCCAGCAGCCAGACAGGGGATGGCTACACCTTC. Amino acid sequence: CASSQTGDGYTF.

This chain connects TRBV4-1 to TRBJ2-3, with 9 nucleotides matching TRBD2. V lost 0 bases to trimming and J lost 1 base; unmatched junction nucleotides: 2. The germline gives CDR1 MGHRA, CDR2 YSYEKL. This CDR3 is built from 16 residues. CDR3 in amino acids: CASSQERTSGTDTQYF. The CDR3 bases are TGCGCCAGCAGCCAAGAAAGGACTAGCGGCACAGATACGCAGTATTTT.

V gene TRBV6-5 combines with J gene TRBJ1-1; no clear D gene. The CDR3 loop spans 15 amino acids. The germline V gene has CDR1 MNHEY and CDR2 SVGAGI. V was pared by 6 bases and J by 1 base, with 15 bases between. The CDR3 sequence: CASRDFWARNTEAFF. The CDR3 bases are TGTGCCAGCAGGGACTTTTGGGCACGGAACACTGAAGCTTTCTTT.

The J gene is TRBJ1-1, the V gene TRBV5-1; 10 bases agree with TRBD1. The CDR3 is 14 residues long. V lost 2 bases and J lost 6; bases outside the gene matches: 4. Germline V gives CDR1 SGHRS, CDR2 YFSETQ. The CDR3 nucleotides are TGCGCCAGCAGCTTCGCGACAGGGGGCTCTGAAGCTTTCTTT. Protein product: CASSFATGGSEAFF.

The CDR3 region is CSAMTGNEQFF. The CDR3 nucleotides read TGCAGTGCAATGACGGGAAATGAGCAGTTCTTC. The V and J genes are TRBV20-1 and TRBJ2-1; maybe TRBD2 (5 bases). Germline CDR1 reads DFQATT; CDR2 reads SNEGSKA (reference sequence). The CDR3 consists of 11 residues. V was pared by 6 bases and J by 7 bases, with 10 bases between.

The chain employs TRBV3-1 (or the pseudogene TRBV3-2) and TRBJ2-3, with TRBD1 as a possible D gene (6 bases). Germline lookup yields CDR1 LGHDT and CDR2 YNNKEL (reference sequence). V lost 0 bases to trimming and J lost 0 bases, with 7 bases between them. The CDR3 runs to 15 residues. Here the CDR3 reads CASSQDQGSTDTQYF. Here the CDR3 DNA reads TGTGCCAGCAGCCAAGATCAGGGGAGCACAGATACGCAGTATTTT.

V usage is TRBV6-6 and J usage is TRBJ1-3, with 9 bases aligning to TRBD1. The CDR3 loop spans 13 amino acids. Losses at the gene ends were 6 bases for V and 4 bases for J; bases not matched to a gene: 1. The germline V gene encodes CDR1 MNHNY and CDR2 SVGAGI (reference sequence). DNA for the CDR3: TGTGCCAGCAGGGACAGGGGAGGAAACACCATATATTTT. This sequence encodes CASRDRGGNTIYF.

The V and J genes are TRBV29-1 and TRBJ2-4; D could derive from TRBD1 or TRBD2 (5 bases each). The V gene lost 6 bases and the J gene lost 1 base, with 13 bases spanning the gap. The CDR3 extends over 14 amino acids. Germline values: CDR1 SQVTM, CDR2 ANQGSEA. CDR3 DNA sequence: TGCAGCGTGGGGGAATTTCTCGCCAAAAACATTCAGTACTTC. Its translation is CSVGEFLAKNIQYF.

The rearrangement uses TRBV19 and TRBJ1-6; the D gene is possibly TRBD1 (5 bases). The CDR3 covers 15 residues. Trimming shortened V by 2 bases and J by 13 bases, and 18 bases separated the two germline ends. Germline values: CDR1 LNHDA, CDR2 SQIVND (reference sequence). CDR3 region: CASSISTDAVMPLHF. In DNA, the CDR3 is TGTGCCAGTAGTATATCGACAGATGCTGTGATGCCCCTCCACTTT.

The chain uses TRBV7-8 and TRBJ1-2, with TRBD1 identical over 7 bases. The CDR3 consists of 14 residues. Per germline, CDR1 SGHVS and CDR2 FQNEAQ. The V and J ends lost 5 bases and 2 bases, in that order; junction bases with no gene match: 5. CDR3 DNA: TGTGCCAGCAGCCCTTCGACAGGGAACTATGGCTACACCTTC. It yields the protein CASSPSTGNYGYTF.

The rearrangement joins TRBV4-1 to TRBJ2-5; D remains unclear. Per the germline V gene, CDR1 is MGHRA and CDR2 is YSYEKL. This CDR3 has 15 residues. V was pared by 2 bases and J by 2 bases, with 12 bases between. DNA for the CDR3: TGCGCCAGCAGCCAATTATGGCTGGTTCAAGAGACCCAGTACTTC. It translates to CASSQLWLVQETQYF.

This rearrangement joins TRBV9 to TRBJ2-7, with D possibly matching TRBD1 (5 bases). Germline-derived CDR1 and CDR2 are SGDLS and YYNGEE. V lost 4 bases to trimming and J lost 6 bases, with 17 bases between them. This CDR3 region has 14 residues. The CDR3 DNA reads as TGTGCCAGCAGCCCCCAGGGCGTGTGGTCCGAGCAGTACTTC. The encoded protein is CASSPQGVWSEQYF.

In its sample, this clone was seen once. This chain links TRBV18 with TRBJ1-1, with 8 bases lining up with TRBD1. Trimming at V came to 3 bases and at J to 6 bases, leaving 6 bases not matched to a gene. This CDR3 comprises 14 residues. Germline values: CDR1 KGHSH, CDR2 LQKENI. This CDR3 is CASSPDRVRAEAFF. CDR3 sequence (DNA): TGTGCCAGCTCACCGGACAGGGTGAGGGCTGAAGCTTTCTTT.

V is TRBV7-7 and J is TRBJ2-5; D is unclear. The germline V and J ends were trimmed by 1 base and 5 bases, with 8 bases remaining between them. Germline V gene lookup returns CDR1 SSHAT and CDR2 FNYEAQ (reference sequence). This CDR3 spans 13 amino acids. The CDR3 DNA follows: TGTGCCAGCAGCTTAGGAGTTGCGGAGACCCAGTACTTC. This gives the protein CASSLGVAETQYF.

V is TRBV7-8 and J is TRBJ1-1; no definite D call. V lost 5 bases, J lost 1 base, and 11 bases lay in between. The CDR3 contains 14 residues. Germline V gene sequence: CDR1 SGHVS, CDR2 FQNEAQ. In DNA form, the CDR3 reads TGTGCCAGCAGCCGAGGACGGTCGAACACTGAAGCTTTCTTT. It codes for CASSRGRSNTEAFF.

This clone occurred once. This CDR3 reads CASSYSGGLYGYTF. The CDR3 bases are TGTGCCAGCAGTTACTCCGGCGGACTCTATGGCTACACCTTC. This sequence joins TRBV6-5 and TRBJ1-2; D call uncertain. The length of the CDR3 is 14 residues. V was shortened by 0 bases and J by 4 bases, with 9 bases between the two germline ends. Germline V lookup: CDR1 MNHEY, CDR2 SVGAGI.

The chain combines TRBV7-9 with TRBJ2-3; D is uncertain. The V and J ends lost 3 bases and 2 bases respectively, with 9 bases between them. The germline gives CDR1 SEHNR, CDR2 FQNEAQ (reference sequence). The CDR3 is 14 amino acids. The CDR3: CASSFFQDTDTQYF. The CDR3 coding sequence is TGTGCCAGCAGCTTTTTCCAAGACACAGATACGCAGTATTTT.

V gene TRBV5-6 combines with J gene TRBJ1-4; a possible D gene is TRBD1 (5 bases). CDR3 size: 17 residues. Trimming pared 0 bases from V and 8 bases from J, leaving 20 bases between. From germline, CDR1 is SGHDT and CDR2 YYEEEE. This CDR3 is CASSLVSSGTLGEKLFF. The CDR3 DNA sequence: TGTGCCAGCAGCTTGGTTTCGTCAGGGACTCTCGGCGAAAAACTGTTTTTT.

The DNA for the CDR3 is TGTGCCTGGAGTGTAAGCGGGGGGGCTAAGGGTGAGCAGTTCTTC. Its translation: CAWSVSGGAKGEQFF. V is TRBV30 and J is TRBJ2-1; the match to TRBD2 covers 10 bases. The germline CDR1 and CDR2 sequences are GTSNPN and SVGIG (reference sequence). The CDR3 has 15 amino acids. The junction had 8 bases not matched to a gene; V was cut back by 0 bases and J by 9 bases.

The J gene is TRBJ1-3, the V gene TRBV30; unclear D gene. The CDR3 consists of 11 residues. Germline loops: CDR1 GTSNPN, CDR2 SVGIG (reference sequence). Trimming took 2 bases from V and 4 from J, leaving 3 bases between them. CDR3 nucleotide sequence: TGTGCCTGGAGTAAGGGAAACACCATATATTTT. Amino acid sequence: CAWSKGNTIYF.